These 25 T cell receptor beta chains were sequenced from one sample in a study of blood T cell repertoires in COVID-19. Clones were read by immunoSEQ multiplex PCR, and TCRdb kept only the in-frame ones, dropping some. The data show tens of thousands of clones, almost 90% seen once. Sequences were obtained from peripheral blood. The receptors were sampled from a woman aged 80 or over with active or convalescent COVID-19.

The chain combines TRBV5-1 with TRBJ2-3; perhaps TRBD1 as D (6 bases). Germline V gene sequence: CDR1 SGHRS, CDR2 YFSETQ. There are 12 residues in the CDR3. V was trimmed by 3 bases and J by 5 bases, leaving 7 bases between them. The CDR3 bases are TGCGCCAGCAGCTCACAGGGAGATACGCAGTATTTT. Translated, it gives CASSSQGDTQYF.

This sequence joins TRBV12-3 or TRBV12-4 and TRBJ2-3, with D maybe TRBD2 (5 bases). The V end was cut by 4 bases, the J end by 6 bases, with 5 bases between. The CDR3 runs to 11 residues. CDR3 residues: CASSWRDTQYF. CDR3 sequence (DNA): TGTGCCAGCAGTTGGAGGGATACGCAGTATTTT.

J is TRBJ1-6 and V is TRBV13; TRBD1 matches at 7 bases. V lost 6 bases, J lost 8 bases, and 7 bases stayed unmatched. The CDR3 has 14 amino acids. CDR1 and CDR2 from the germline V gene are PRHDT and FYEKMQ (reference sequence). Written as DNA, the CDR3 is TGTGCCAGCAGTTCACAGGGGAGAGATTCACCCCTCCACTTT. Translated, it gives CASSSQGRDSPLHF.

This clone was counted once. The chain carries TRBV14 and TRBJ1-1; no firm D call. This CDR3 is built from 14 residues. Trimming left V 1 base short and J 2 bases short, with 8 bases between. From germline, CDR1 is SGHDN and CDR2 FVKESK. CDR3 sequence reads: CASSQVAANTEAFF. The CDR3 nucleotides read TGTGCCAGCAGCCAAGTAGCAGCTAACACTGAAGCTTTCTTT.

This sequence joins TRBV7-9 and TRBJ1-3; D may be TRBD1 (6 bases). The CDR3 runs to 17 residues. V lost 4 bases, J lost 3 bases, and 19 bases lay in between. Germline values: CDR1 SEHNR, CDR2 FQNEAQ (reference sequence). CDR3 loop: CASSSLGTGSGGNTIYF. CDR3 bases: TGTGCCAGCAGCTCACTTGGCACAGGGTCTGGTGGAAACACCATATATTTT.

The V call is TRBV7-2, the J call TRBJ1-3, with D unclear. Per germline, CDR1 SGHTA and CDR2 FQGNSA. V lost 1 base and J lost 0, with 10 bases in between. The CDR3 is 16 amino acids. The DNA for the CDR3 is TGTGCCAGCAGCTTAGGAAACAGCCACTCTGGAAACACCATATATTTT. It yields the protein CASSLGNSHSGNTIYF.

The rearrangement joins TRBV9 to TRBJ2-2; D is perhaps TRBD1 (5 bases). V lost 4 bases and J 6 bases, leaving 16 bases between the germline ends. Germline assignment: CDR1 SGDLS and CDR2 YYNGEE. This CDR3 has 15 residues. The CDR3, as DNA: TGTGCCAGCAGCTTGAGACAGTCATCGTCCGGGGAGCTGTTTTTT. Amino acid sequence: CASSLRQSSSGELFF.

The V call is TRBV7-8, the J call TRBJ1-1; no clear D. This CDR3 contains 12 residues. Germline values: CDR1 SGHVS, CDR2 FQNEAQ. With 3 bases removed from V and 7 bases from J, the gap between germline ends came to 9 bases. This CDR3 is CASSFGDVEAFF. As DNA, the CDR3 is TGTGCCAGCAGCTTCGGAGACGTTGAAGCTTTCTTT. Variable domain in full (rest from reference TRBV7-8 and TRBJ1-1): GAGVSQSPRYKVAKRGQDVALRCDPISGHVSLFWYQQALGQGPEFLTYFQNEAQLDKSGLPSDRFFAERPEGSVSTLKIQRTQQEDSAVYLCASSFGDVEAFFGQGTRLTVV.

The genes are TRBV10-3 and TRBJ2-1; D is perhaps TRBD1 (7 bases). CDR1 is ENHRY and CDR2 is SYGVKD in the germline V gene. V was clipped by 10 bases and J by 4 bases, with 20 bases between them. The CDR3 extends over 15 amino acids. The CDR3 region is CATGEEDRPYNEQFF. The CDR3 DNA follows: TGTGCCACCGGGGAGGAGGACAGGCCTTACAATGAGCAGTTCTTC.

The chain has TRBV5-6 and TRBJ1-6; D remains ambiguous. The CDR3 is 16 residues long. In germline, CDR1 is SGHDT, CDR2 YYEEEE. The germline V and J ends were trimmed by 2 bases and 7 bases, with 16 bases remaining between them. Here the CDR3 reads CASSLHLGQLNSPLHF. The DNA for the CDR3 is TGTGCCAGCAGCTTACACCTAGGCCAGCTCAATTCACCCCTCCACTTT.

V usage is TRBV5-1 and J usage is TRBJ1-1; maybe TRBD1 (5 bases). Germline V CDR1 and CDR2: SGHRS, YFSETQ. V lost 3 bases and J 1 base, leaving 13 bases between the germline ends. This CDR3 spans 15 amino acids. The CDR3 coding sequence is TGCGCCAGCAGCTCACCCCGGGGGGAGAACACTGAAGCTTTCTTT. Protein sequence: CASSSPRGENTEAFF.

CDR3 loop: CASSVQVLGNQPQHF. CDR3 DNA sequence: TGTGCCAGCAGTGTGCAGGTCTTGGGCAATCAGCCCCAGCATTTT. The J gene is TRBJ1-5, the V gene TRBV2; the D is unclear. The ends were cut back, 4 bases at V and 2 bases at J, with 12 bases in the middle. From germline, CDR1 is SNHLY and CDR2 FYNNEI. This CDR3 has 15 amino acids.

The gene calls are TRBV5-5 and TRBJ2-1, with TRBD2 identical over 16 bases. There are 18 residues in the CDR3. V lost 4 bases, J lost 3 bases, and 7 bases stayed unmatched. Germline values: CDR1 SGHKS, CDR2 YYEKEE (reference sequence). The CDR3 spells CASSAGLAGGVRYNEQFF. CDR3 in DNA: TGTGCCAGCAGCGCGGGACTAGCGGGAGGGGTTCGCTACAATGAGCAGTTCTTC. Full variable domain (missing parts from reference TRBV5-5 and TRBJ2-1): DAGVTQSPTHLIKTRGQQVTLRCSPISGHKSVSWYQQVLGQGPQFIFQYYEKEERGRGNFPDRFSARQFPNYSSELNVNALLLGDSALYLCASSAGLAGGVRYNEQFFGPGTRLTVL.

This chain links TRBV7-2 with TRBJ1-1; maybe TRBD1 (6 bases). The CDR3 loop spans 14 amino acids. Germline V gene lookup returns CDR1 SGHTA and CDR2 FQGNSA. Trimming took off 1 base at V and 2 bases at J, with 8 bases between the two ends. The CDR3: CASSLGTANTEAFF. CDR3 in DNA: TGTGCCAGCAGCTTAGGGACAGCTAACACTGAAGCTTTCTTT.

This clone was seen only once. The gene calls are TRBV5-1 and TRBJ2-3; 7 bases are a match to TRBD1. The CDR3 extends over 14 amino acids. In germline, CDR1 is SGHRS, CDR2 YFSETQ. V shed 2 bases, J shed 3 bases, and the junction held 3 bases outside the gene matches. The CDR3 protein is CASSFRDRTDTQYF. The CDR3 region has the DNA TGCGCCAGCAGCTTCCGGGACAGAACAGATACGCAGTATTTT. Combining the CDR3 with reference TRBV5-1 and TRBJ2-3 gives the whole variable domain KAGVTQTPRYLIKTRGQQVTLSCSPISGHRSVSWYQQTPGQGLQFLFEYFSETQRNKGNFPGRFSGRQFSNSRSEMNVSTLELGDSALYLCASSFRDRTDTQYFGPGTRLTVL.

This clone was seen a single time. The V gene is TRBV19, the J gene TRBJ1-4, with 7 bases that match TRBD1. The germline V gene encodes CDR1 LNHDA and CDR2 SQIVND (reference sequence). This CDR3 is built from 14 residues. V was clipped by 4 bases and J by 5 bases; unmatched bases: 4. CDR3 in DNA: TGTGCCAGTAGTAGGGACAGTTTAAATGAAAAACTGTTTTTT. This sequence encodes CASSRDSLNEKLFF.

The chain joins TRBV25-1 to TRBJ2-1; 10 bases match TRBD2. Trimming took 0 bases from V and 5 from J; bases not matched to a gene: 1. From germline, CDR1 is MGHDK and CDR2 SYGVNS. The length of the CDR3 is 15 residues. CDR3 bases: TGTGCCAGCAGTGAATATAGCGGGGGGAACAATGAGCAGTTCTTC. Translating it yields CASSEYSGGNNEQFF.

V is TRBV10-3 and J is TRBJ1-3; 7 nucleotides line up with TRBD1. CDR1 and CDR2 (germline): ENHRY, SYGVKD. CDR3 length: 14 residues. Losses at the gene ends were 3 bases for V and 9 bases for J; bases not matched to a gene: 8. The CDR3 is CAISEGQGVFTIYF. The CDR3 DNA sequence: TGTGCCATCAGTGAAGGGCAGGGGGTTTTCACCATATATTTT.

V is TRBV6-1 and J is TRBJ2-2; TRBD1 matches 10 bases. Germline V gene data show CDR1 as MNHNS and CDR2 as SASEGT. V was pared by 2 bases and J by 5 bases, with 11 bases of the junction left unmatched. The CDR3 runs 18 residues. In nucleotides, the CDR3 is TGTGCCAGCAGTGAAACCGGGACAGGGGTAATTTCTACCGGGGAGCTGTTTTTT. It encodes CASSETGTGVISTGELFF.

The rearrangement joins TRBV5-4 to TRBJ2-1; 8 bases agree with TRBD2. Germline trimming cut 0 bases from V and 5 bases from J; bases unmatched to any gene: 7. This CDR3 region has 16 residues. Germline V lookup: CDR1 SGHNT, CDR2 YYREEE (reference sequence). CDR3 DNA: TGTGCCAGCAGCTTGGACCAGCGGGAGAAGGACAATGAGCAGTTCTTC. This gives the protein CASSLDQREKDNEQFF.

The chain employs TRBV5-1 and TRBJ2-5; 8 bases line up with TRBD1. The V segment lost 4 bases and the J segment 1 base; nucleotides outside the gene matches: 6. The CDR3 sequence is 15 residues long. CDR1 and CDR2 (germline): SGHRS, YFSETQ. CDR3 nucleotides: TGCGCCAGCAGCCAGGCCGGGACAGGCCAAGAGACCCAGTACTTC. It specifies CASSQAGTGQETQYF.

The rearrangement joins TRBV19 to TRBJ2-1; D might be TRBD2 (5 bases). The CDR3 is 14 residues long. Trimming removed 1 base from V and 8 bases from J, with 12 bases in between. Germline CDR1 LNHDA, CDR2 SQIVND (reference sequence). CDR3: CASSIAGVRDEQFF. CDR3 nucleotides: TGTGCCAGTAGTATAGCCGGGGTTAGGGATGAGCAGTTCTTC.

The CDR3, as DNA: TGTGCCAGCACTACCCTGACAGCGAAACCGGGACAGGTAGCCTACGAGCAGTACTTC. Protein sequence: CASTTLTAKPGQVAYEQYF. The chain has TRBV12-1 and TRBJ2-7; the DNA was not used to check the table's D call, TRBD1. TRBV12-1 is designated a pseudogene. This CDR3 has 19 residues.

The chain recombines TRBV15 with TRBJ2-5; TRBD2 matches at 16 bases. The CDR3 is 17 amino acids. CDR1 is LNHNV, CDR2 YYDKDF, per germline (reference sequence). V lost 4 bases and J lost 4; bases outside the gene matches: 6. As DNA, the CDR3 is TGTGCCACCAGCAACCCGGGACTAGCGGGAGGGGGAGAGACCCAGTACTTC. Translation gives CATSNPGLAGGGETQYF.

This clone was counted a single time. The V gene is TRBV27, the J gene TRBJ2-7, with D possibly TRBD2 on 6 matching bases. Trimming took off 5 bases at V and 3 bases at J, with 14 bases between the two ends. Germline V gene lookup returns CDR1 MNHEY and CDR2 SMNVEV (reference sequence). CDR3 length: 14 amino acids. The CDR3 here is CASSPVGGGYEQYF. DNA of the CDR3: TGTGCCAGCAGTCCCGTGGGGGGTGGCTACGAGCAGTACTTC.